This entry concerns a single TCR beta chain. What it binds is not known. Germline V lookup: CDR1 DFQATT, CDR2 SNEGSKA (reference sequence). The CDR3 is 19 amino acids. These data come from a study of CXCR3-negative and CXCR3-positive naive CD8 T cells. Study-wide results and limits: More hydrophobic TRB CDR3s were found in CXCR3-positive naive cells than in CXCR3-negative naive cells.

The TRB cDNA libraries were prepared by 5' RACE with UMI labels. TCRdb processed the 5' RACE reads again and assigns one entry to each CDR3 protein, with no DNA. The sample holds 55,000 to 75,000 distinct CDR3 sequences. The sequenced sample was naive CXCR3+ CD8+ T cells from blood. Described subset: CD45RO-CCR7+CD27+CD95- naive CD8+ T cells expressing CXCR3 (TNR3+). The chain links TRBV20-1 to TRBJ2-1; the D call from TCRdb, TRBD2, cannot be confirmed without DNA. This clonotype was sampled from a human donor in good health. Some clones in this sample may be carry-over from other donors' samples. CDR3 sequence: CSARDTVLAGGPTYNEQFF.